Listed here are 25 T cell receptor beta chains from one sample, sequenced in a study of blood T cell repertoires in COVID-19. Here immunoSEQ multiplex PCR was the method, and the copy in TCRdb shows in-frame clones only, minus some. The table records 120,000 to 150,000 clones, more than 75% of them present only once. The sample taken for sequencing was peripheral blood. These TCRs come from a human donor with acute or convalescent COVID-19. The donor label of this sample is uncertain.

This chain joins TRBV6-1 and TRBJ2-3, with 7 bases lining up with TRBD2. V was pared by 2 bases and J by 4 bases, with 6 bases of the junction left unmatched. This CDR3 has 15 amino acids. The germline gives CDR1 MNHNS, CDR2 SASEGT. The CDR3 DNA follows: TGTGCCAGCAGTGAAAACCAGCGGGGACCAGATACGCAGTATTTT. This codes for CASSENQRGPDTQYF.

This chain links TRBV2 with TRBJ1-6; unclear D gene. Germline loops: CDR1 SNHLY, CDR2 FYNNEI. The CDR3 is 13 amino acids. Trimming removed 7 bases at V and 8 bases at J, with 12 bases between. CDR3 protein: CASMAAPDSPLHF. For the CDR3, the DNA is TGTGCCAGCATGGCGGCCCCCGATTCACCCCTCCACTTT.

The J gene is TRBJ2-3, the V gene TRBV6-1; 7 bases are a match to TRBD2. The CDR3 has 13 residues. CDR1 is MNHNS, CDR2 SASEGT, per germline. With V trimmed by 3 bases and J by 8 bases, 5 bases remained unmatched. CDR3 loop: CASSDRPGGTQYF. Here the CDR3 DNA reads TGTGCCAGCAGTGATCGTCCGGGGGGTACGCAGTATTTT.

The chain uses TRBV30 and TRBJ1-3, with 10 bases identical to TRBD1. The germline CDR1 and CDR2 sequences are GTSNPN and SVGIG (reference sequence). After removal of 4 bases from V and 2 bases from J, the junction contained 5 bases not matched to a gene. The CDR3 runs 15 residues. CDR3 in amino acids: CAWKGQGQTGNTIYF. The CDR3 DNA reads TGTGCCTGGAAGGGACAGGGGCAGACTGGAAACACCATATATTTT.

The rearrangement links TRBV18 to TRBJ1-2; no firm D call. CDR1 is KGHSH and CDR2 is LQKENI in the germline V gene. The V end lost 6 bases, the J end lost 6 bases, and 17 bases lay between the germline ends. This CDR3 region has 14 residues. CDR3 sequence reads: CASSLGVASNGYTF. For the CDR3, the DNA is TGTGCCAGCTCCCTAGGAGTAGCGTCCAATGGCTACACCTTC.

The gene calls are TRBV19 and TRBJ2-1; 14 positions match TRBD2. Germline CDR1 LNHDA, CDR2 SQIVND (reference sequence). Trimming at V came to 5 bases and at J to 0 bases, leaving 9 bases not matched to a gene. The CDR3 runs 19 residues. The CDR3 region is CASSFGLAGGQSSYNEQFF. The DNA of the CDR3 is TGTGCCAGTAGTTTCGGACTAGCGGGGGGCCAGAGCTCCTACAATGAGCAGTTCTTC.

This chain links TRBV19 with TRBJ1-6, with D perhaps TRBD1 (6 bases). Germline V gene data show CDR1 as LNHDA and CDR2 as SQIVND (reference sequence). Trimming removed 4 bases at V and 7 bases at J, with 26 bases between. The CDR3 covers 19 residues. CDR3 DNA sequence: TGTGCCAGTAGTACCCAGGACATGCGGGGGGCTCATCGGAATTCACCCCTCCACTTT. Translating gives CASSTQDMRGAHRNSPLHF.

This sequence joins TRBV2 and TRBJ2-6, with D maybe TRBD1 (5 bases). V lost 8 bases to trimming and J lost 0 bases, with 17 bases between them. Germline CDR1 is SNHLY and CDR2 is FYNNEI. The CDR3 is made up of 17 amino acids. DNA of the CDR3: TGTGCCAGCGAAGTAGAGACAGTTCCCTCTGGGGCCAACGTCCTGACTTTC. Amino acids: CASEVETVPSGANVLTF.

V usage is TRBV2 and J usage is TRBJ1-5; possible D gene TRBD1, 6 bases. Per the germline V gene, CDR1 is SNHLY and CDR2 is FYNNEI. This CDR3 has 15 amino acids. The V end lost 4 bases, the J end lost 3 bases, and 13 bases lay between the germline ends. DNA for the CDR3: TGTGCCAGCAGTGGCTATGACAGGCTCAATCAGCCCCAGCATTTT. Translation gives CASSGYDRLNQPQHF.

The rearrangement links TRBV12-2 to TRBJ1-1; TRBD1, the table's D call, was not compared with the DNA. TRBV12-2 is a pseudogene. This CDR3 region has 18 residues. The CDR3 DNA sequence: TGTGCAAGTCGCCGAACCTCGATCGATGGACACAGGAACACTGAAGCTTTCTTT. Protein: CASRRTSIDGHRNTEAFF.

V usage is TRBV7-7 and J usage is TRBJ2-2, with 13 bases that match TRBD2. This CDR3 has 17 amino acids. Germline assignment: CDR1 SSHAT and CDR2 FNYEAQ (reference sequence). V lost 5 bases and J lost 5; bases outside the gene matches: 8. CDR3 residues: CASSLWGLAGSTGELFF. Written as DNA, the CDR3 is TGTGCCAGCAGCCTTTGGGGACTAGCGGGGTCAACCGGGGAGCTGTTTTTT.

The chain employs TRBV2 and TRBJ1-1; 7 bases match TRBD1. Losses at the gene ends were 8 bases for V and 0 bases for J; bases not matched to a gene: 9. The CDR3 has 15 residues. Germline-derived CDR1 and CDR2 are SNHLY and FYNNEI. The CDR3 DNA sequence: TGTGCCAGCGGGGGACAGATGAACATGAACACTGAAGCTTTCTTT. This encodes CASGGQMNMNTEAFF.

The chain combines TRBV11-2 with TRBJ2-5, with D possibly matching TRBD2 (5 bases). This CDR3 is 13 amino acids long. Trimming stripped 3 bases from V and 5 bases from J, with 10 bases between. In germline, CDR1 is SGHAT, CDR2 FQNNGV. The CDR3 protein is CASSLGEMETQYF. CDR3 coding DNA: TGTGCCAGCAGCTTGGGAGAGATGGAGACCCAGTACTTC.

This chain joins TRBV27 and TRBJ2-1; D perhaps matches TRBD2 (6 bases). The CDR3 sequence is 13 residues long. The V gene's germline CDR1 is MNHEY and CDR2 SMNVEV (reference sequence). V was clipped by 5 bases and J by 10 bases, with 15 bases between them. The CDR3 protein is CASSTGGLAEQFF. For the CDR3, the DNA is TGTGCCAGCAGTACGGGTGGCCTAGCGGAGCAGTTCTTC.

CDR3 sequence (DNA): TGTGCCAGCAGGAAACCGGGACACCTCTCGGATTCACCCCTCCACTTT. Encoded protein: CASRKPGHLSDSPLHF. The rearrangement joins TRBV6-6 to TRBJ1-6, with D possibly matching TRBD1 (6 bases). Trimming removed 6 bases at V and 8 bases at J, with 20 bases between. CDR3 length equals 16 residues. Germline V gene data show CDR1 as MNHNY and CDR2 as SVGAGI (reference sequence).

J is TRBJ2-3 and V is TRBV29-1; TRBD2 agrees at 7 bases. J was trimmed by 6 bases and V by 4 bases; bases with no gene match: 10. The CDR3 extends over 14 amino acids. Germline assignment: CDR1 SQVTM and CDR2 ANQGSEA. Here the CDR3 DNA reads TGCAGCGTTGGGGGAGGGCAGTCCGTGGATACGCAGTATTTT. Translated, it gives CSVGGGQSVDTQYF.

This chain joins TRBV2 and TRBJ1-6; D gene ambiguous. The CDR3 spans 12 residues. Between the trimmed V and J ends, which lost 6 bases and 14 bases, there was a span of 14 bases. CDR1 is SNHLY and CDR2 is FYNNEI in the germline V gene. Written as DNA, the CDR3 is TGTGCCAGCAGCGACTGGGCGAGGGCCCTCCACTTT. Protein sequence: CASSDWARALHF.

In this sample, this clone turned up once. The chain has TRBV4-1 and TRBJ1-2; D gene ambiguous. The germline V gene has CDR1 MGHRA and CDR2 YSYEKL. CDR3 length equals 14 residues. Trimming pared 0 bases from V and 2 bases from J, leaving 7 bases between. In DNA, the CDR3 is TGCGCCAGCAGCCAAGAAGCCGAAAACTATGGCTACACCTTC. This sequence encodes CASSQEAENYGYTF.

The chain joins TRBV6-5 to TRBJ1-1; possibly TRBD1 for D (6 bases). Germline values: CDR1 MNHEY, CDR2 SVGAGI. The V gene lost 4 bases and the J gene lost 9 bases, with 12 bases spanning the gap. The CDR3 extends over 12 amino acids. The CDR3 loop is CASSFDRTQAFF. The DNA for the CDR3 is TGTGCCAGCAGTTTTGACAGGACGCAAGCTTTCTTT.

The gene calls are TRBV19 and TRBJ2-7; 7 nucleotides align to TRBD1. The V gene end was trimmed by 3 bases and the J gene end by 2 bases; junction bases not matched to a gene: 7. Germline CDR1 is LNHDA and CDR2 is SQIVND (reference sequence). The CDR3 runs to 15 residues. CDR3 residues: CASSIGAGGPYEQYF. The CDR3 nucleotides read TGTGCCAGTAGTATCGGCGCAGGGGGTCCCTACGAGCAGTACTTC.

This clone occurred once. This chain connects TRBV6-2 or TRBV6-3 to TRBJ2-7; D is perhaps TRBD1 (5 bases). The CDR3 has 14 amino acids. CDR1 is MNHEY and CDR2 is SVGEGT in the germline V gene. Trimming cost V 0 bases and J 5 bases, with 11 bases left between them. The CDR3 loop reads CASSYSATVHEQYF. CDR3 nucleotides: TGTGCCAGCAGTTACTCTGCGACAGTCCACGAGCAGTACTTC.

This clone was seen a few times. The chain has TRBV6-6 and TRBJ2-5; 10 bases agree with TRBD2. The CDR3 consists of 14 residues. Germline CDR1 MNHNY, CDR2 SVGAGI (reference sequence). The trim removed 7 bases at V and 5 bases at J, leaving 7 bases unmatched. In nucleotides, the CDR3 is TGTGCCAGCACCGGACTAGCGGTTTGGGAGACCCAGTACTTC. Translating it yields CASTGLAVWETQYF.

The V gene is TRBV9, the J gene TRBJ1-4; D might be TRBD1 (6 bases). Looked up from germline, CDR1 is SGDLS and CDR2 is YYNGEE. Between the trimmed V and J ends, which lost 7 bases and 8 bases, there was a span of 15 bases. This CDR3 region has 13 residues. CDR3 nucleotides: TGTGCCAGCCAACGGGGCCAGGGGGAAAAACTGTTTTTT. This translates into CASQRGQGEKLFF.

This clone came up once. CDR3 in amino acids: CASSLSQGREAFF. CDR3 nucleotides: TGTGCCAGCAGCTTATCTCAGGGAAGAGAAGCTTTCTTT. This sequence joins TRBV7-3 and TRBJ1-1, with D tentatively TRBD1 (5 bases). Trimming took off 2 bases at V and 8 bases at J, with 12 bases between the two ends. Germline CDR1 is SGHTA and CDR2 is FQGTGA. The CDR3 is made up of 13 amino acids. Combining the CDR3 with reference TRBV7-3 and TRBJ1-1 gives the whole variable domain GAGVSQTPSNKVTEKGKYVELRCDPISGHTALYWYRQSLGQGPEFLIYFQGTGAADDSGLPNDRFFAVRPEGSVSTLKIQRTERGDSAVYLCASSLSQGREAFFGQGTRLTVV.

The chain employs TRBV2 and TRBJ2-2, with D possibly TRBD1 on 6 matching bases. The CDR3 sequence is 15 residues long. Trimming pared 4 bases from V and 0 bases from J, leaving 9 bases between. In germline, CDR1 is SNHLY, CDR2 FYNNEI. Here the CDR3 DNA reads TGTGCCAGCAGTGTATCAGGGGCGAACACCGGGGAGCTGTTTTTT. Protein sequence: CASSVSGANTGELFF. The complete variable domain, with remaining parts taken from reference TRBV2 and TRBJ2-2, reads EPEVTQTPSHQVTQMGQEVILRCVPISNHLYFYWYRQILGQKVEFLVSFYNNEISEKSEIFDDQFSVERPDGSNFTLKIRSTKLEDSAMYFCASSVSGANTGELFFGEGSRLTVL.